This TCR beta chain was documented in a study of beta chain features in type 1 diabetes. Study results and limitations: Within each of all four CD4+ subsets, Type 1 diabetes patients had TCRB CDR3s that were moderately but significantly shorter.

Germline V CDR1 and CDR2: SGHTA, FQGNSA. This CDR3 region has 14 residues. Trimming cost V 3 bases and J 4 bases, with 9 bases left between them. Expressed TCRB transcripts got sequenced, as all isolated RNA was reverse transcribed. This table comes from immunoSEQ multiplex PCR, and its TCRdb copy is limited to in-frame clones, with some not included. The table has around 250,000 clones, about 23% seen once; the top ten hold roughly 0.011%. As regards this clone: Its antigen remains unidentified.

V usage is TRBV7-2 and J usage is TRBJ2-2; maybe TRBD2 (5 bases). Sample: naive CD4+ T cells from blood. The receptor comes from a woman in her 30s with type 1 diabetes. The CDR3 DNA follows: TGTGCCAGCAGCTTTGCGGGTAGCACCGGGGAGCTGTTTTTT. Translated, it gives CASSFAGSTGELFF.